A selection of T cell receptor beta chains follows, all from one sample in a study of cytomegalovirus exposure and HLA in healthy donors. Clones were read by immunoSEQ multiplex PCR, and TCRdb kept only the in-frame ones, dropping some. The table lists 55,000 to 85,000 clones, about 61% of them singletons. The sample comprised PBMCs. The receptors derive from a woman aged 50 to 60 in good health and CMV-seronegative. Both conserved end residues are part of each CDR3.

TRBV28,CASSLGRGHSYEQYF
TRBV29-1,CSVEEEGGADTQYF
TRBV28,CASTKGRRGNQPQHF
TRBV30,CAWVSVGVNTEAFF
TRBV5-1,CASSWGTGGMGGYTF
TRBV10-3,CAISAQETQYF
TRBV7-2,CASSLETGYLFF
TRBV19,CASEQGPYEQYF
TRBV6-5,CASSFLFGNTEAFF
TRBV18,CASSPGRGLNEQYF
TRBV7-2,CASSRQSNTEAFF
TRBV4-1,CASSQGGGTYQPQHF
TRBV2,CASSEWQYGYTF
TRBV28,CASSLTGYGYTF
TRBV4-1,CASSLGQGDNEQFF
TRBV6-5,CASSLGTHSYEQYF
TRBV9,CASSGTGLAGTDTQYF
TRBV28,CASSLPRDRGETQYF
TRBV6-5,CASSYYRDRKKAFF
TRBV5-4,CASSYPGLAGGTDTQYF
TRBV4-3,CASSPGFLMNTEAFF
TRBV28,CASSPGGGGKETQYF
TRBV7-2,CASSLNPGFNQPQHF
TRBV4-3,CASSQQDSSYEQYF
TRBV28,CASSFSDNTDTQYF
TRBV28,CASSRQGTGEQYF
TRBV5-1,CASTAGTYHTEAFF
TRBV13,CASSLTGGSLGTEAFF
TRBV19,CASSMVEGGSEKLFF
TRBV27,CASSFRTGDRLPGTDTQYF
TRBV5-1,CASSFTGLRTDTQYF
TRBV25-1,CASSEFRSGTALKAFF
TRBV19,CASRGGGYSYNEQFF
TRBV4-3,CASSQDYQGSYGYTF
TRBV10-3,CAISGQGRTYEQYF
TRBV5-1,CASSLALAGGGNEQFF
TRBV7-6,CASSLSGRGTEAFF
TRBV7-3,CASSLNPGGANVLTF
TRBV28,CASSFPLGTGSSYEQYF
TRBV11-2,CASSSLPRTELNTEAFF
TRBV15,CATSSGGRNGGGYTF
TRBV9,CASSGGRGLAGIPDTQYF
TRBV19,CASSIQPDITYGYTF
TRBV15,CATSRDLLDRGGEQFF
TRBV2,CASCKKRDTGGDEQFF
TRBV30,CASRKGAQNTGELFF
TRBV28,CASSPPQTETQYF
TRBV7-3,CASSRGLAGAGELFF
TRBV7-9,CSSSHQGLNQPQHF
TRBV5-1,CASSFEGTGYGYTF